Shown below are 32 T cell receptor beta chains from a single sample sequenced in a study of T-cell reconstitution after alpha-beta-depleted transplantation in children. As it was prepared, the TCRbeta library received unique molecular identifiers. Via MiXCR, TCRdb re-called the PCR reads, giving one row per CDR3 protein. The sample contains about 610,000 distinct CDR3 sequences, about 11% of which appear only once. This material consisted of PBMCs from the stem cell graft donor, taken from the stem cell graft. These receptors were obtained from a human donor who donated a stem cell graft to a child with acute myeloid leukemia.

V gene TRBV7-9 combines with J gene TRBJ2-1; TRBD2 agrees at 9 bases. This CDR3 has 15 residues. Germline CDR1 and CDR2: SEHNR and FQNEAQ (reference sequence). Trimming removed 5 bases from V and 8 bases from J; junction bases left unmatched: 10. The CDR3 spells CASSNSGSRGDEQFF. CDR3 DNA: TGTGCCAGCAGCAATAGCGGGAGTAGGGGGGATGAGCAGTTCTTC.

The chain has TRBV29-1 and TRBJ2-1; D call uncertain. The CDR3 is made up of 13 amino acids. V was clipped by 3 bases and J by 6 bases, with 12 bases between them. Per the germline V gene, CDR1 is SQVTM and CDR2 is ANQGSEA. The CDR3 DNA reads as TGCAGCGTTGATAGGGTGGGCTTCAATGAGCAGTTCTTC. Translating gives CSVDRVGFNEQFF.

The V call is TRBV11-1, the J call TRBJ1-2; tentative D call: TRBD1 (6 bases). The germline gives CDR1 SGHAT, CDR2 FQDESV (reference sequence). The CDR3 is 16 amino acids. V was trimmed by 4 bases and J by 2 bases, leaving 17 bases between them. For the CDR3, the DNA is TGTGCCAGCAGCTCACCACGCCGGGGGCAAAACTATGGCTACACCTTC. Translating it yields CASSSPRRGQNYGYTF. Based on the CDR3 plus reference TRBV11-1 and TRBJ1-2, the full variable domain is EAEVAQSPRYKITEKSQAVAFWCDPISGHATLYWYRQILGQGPELLVQFQDESVVDDSQLPKDRFSAERLKGVDSTLKIQPAELGDSAMYLCASSSPRRGQNYGYTFGSGTRLTVV.

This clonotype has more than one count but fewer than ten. This CDR3 reads CSAAGTGHTEAFF. The CDR3 bases are TGCAGTGCCGCCGGGACAGGCCACACTGAAGCTTTCTTT. This chain connects TRBV20-1 to TRBJ1-1; 8 bases are shared with TRBD1. There are 13 residues in the CDR3. The V segment lost 6 bases and the J segment 3 bases; nucleotides outside the gene matches: 6. CDR1 DFQATT and CDR2 SNEGSKA come from the germline V gene (reference sequence).

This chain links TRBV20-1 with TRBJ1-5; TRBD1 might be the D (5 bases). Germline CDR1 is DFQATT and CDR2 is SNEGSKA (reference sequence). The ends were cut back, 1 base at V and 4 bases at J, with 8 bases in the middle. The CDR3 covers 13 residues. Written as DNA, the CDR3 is TGCAGTGCTAGAGGGGCAGGGAATCAGCCCCAGCATTTT. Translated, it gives CSARGAGNQPQHF.

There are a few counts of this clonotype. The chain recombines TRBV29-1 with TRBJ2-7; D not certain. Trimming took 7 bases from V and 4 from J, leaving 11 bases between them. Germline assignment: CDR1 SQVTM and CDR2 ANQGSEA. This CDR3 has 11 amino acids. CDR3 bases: TGCAGCGCCCGTAAGGGTTACGAGCAGTACTTC. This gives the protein CSARKGYEQYF.

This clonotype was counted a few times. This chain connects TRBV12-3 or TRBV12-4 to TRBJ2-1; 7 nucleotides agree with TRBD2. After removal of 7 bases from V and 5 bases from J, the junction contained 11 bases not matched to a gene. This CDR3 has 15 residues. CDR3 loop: CASKSGTGGHNEQFF. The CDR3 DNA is TGTGCCAGCAAATCCGGGACGGGAGGCCACAATGAGCAGTTCTTC.

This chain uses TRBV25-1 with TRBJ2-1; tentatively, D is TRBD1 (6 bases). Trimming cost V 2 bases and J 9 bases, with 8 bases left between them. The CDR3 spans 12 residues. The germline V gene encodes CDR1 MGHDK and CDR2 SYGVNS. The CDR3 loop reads CASSEAGVEQFF. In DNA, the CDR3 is TGTGCCAGCAGTGAAGCAGGGGTTGAGCAGTTCTTC.

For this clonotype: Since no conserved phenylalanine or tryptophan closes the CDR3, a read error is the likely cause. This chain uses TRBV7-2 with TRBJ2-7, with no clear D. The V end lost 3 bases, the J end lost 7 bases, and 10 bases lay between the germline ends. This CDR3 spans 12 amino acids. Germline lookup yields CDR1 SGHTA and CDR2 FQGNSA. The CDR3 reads CASSFNDREQYL. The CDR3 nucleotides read TGTGCCAGCAGCTTTAATGACCGAGAGCAGTACTTG.

The CDR3 region has the DNA TGTGCCAGCAGCCATACAGGGGTCGAGCAGTACTTC. It is translated as CASSHTGVEQYF. The chain joins TRBV7-9 to TRBJ2-7, with 7 bases aligning to TRBD1. Unmatched junction bases numbered 4, after V lost 5 bases and J lost 6 bases. Germline V gene sequence: CDR1 SEHNR, CDR2 FQNEAQ (reference sequence). The CDR3 spans 12 residues.

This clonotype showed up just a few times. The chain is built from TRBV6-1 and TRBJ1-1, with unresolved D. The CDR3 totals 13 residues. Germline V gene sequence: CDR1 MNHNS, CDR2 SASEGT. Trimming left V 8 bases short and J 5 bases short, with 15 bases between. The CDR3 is CASRTGGRTEAFF. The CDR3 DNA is TGTGCCAGCCGAACCGGAGGGAGGACTGAAGCTTTCTTT.

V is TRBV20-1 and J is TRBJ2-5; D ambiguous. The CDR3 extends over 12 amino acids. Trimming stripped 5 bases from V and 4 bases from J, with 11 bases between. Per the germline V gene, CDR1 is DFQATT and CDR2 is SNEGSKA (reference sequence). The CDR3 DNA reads TGCAGTGCTCTCGGAGAGGTAGAGACCCAGTACTTC. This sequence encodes CSALGEVETQYF.

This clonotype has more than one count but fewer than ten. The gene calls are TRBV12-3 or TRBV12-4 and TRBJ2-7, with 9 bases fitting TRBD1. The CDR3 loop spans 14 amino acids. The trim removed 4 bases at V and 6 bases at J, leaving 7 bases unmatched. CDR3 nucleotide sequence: TGTGCCAGCAGTTCCAGGACAGGGGTTTTCGAGCAGTACTTC. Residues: CASSSRTGVFEQYF.

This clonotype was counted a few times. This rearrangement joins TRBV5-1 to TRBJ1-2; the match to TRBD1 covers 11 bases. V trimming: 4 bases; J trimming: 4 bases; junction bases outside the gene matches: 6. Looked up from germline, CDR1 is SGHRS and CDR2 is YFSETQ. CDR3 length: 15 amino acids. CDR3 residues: CASSIGQGATYGYTF. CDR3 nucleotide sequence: TGCGCCAGCAGCATAGGACAGGGGGCGACCTATGGCTACACCTTC.

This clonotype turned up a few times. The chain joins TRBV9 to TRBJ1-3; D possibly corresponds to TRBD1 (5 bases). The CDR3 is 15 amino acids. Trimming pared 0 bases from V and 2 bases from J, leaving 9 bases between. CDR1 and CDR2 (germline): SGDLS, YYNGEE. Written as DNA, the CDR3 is TGTGCCAGCAGCGTAGGAGGGGCCGCTGGAAACACCATATATTTT. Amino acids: CASSVGGAAGNTIYF. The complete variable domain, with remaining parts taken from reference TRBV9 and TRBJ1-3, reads DSGVTQTPKHLITATGQRVTLRCSPRSGDLSVYWYQQSLDQGLQFLIQYYNGEERAKGNILERFSAQQFPDLHSELNLSSLELGDSALYFCASSVGGAAGNTIYFGEGSWLTVV.

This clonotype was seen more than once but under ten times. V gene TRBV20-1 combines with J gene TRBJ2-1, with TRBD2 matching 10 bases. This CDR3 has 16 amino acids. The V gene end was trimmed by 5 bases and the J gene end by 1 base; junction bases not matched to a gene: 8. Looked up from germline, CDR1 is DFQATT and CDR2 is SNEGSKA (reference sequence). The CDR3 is CSADWLAGGSYNEQFF. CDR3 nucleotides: TGCAGTGCTGATTGGTTAGCGGGGGGATCCTACAATGAGCAGTTCTTC.

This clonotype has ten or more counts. CDR3 bases: TGCAGTGCCGTAGACTACGAGCAGTACTTC. Translating gives CSAVDYEQYF. The chain joins TRBV20-1 to TRBJ2-7; D remains unclear. CDR3 length: 10 amino acids. Germline lookup yields CDR1 DFQATT and CDR2 SNEGSKA (reference sequence). Trimming removed 6 bases from V and 3 bases from J, with 6 bases in between.

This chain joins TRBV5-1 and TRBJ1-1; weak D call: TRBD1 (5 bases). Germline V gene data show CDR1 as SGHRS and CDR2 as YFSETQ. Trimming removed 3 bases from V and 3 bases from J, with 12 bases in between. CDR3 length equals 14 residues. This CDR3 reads CASSYNTGDTEAFF. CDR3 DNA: TGCGCCAGCAGCTATAACACAGGAGACACTGAAGCTTTCTTT. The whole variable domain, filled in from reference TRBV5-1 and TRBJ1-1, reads KAGVTQTPRYLIKTRGQQVTLSCSPISGHRSVSWYQQTPGQGLQFLFEYFSETQRNKGNFPGRFSGRQFSNSRSEMNVSTLELGDSALYLCASSYNTGDTEAFFGQGTRLTVV.

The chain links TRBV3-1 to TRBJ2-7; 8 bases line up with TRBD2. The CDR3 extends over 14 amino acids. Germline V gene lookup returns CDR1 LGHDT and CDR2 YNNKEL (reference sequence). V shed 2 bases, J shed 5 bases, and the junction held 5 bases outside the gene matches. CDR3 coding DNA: TGTGCCAGCAGCCAACCGGGACTAGGCCACGAGCAGTACTTC. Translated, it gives CASSQPGLGHEQYF.

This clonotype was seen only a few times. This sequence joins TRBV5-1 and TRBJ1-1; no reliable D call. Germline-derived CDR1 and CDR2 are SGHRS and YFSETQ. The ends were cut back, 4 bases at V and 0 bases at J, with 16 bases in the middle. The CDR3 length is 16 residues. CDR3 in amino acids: CASSREGGSMNTEAFF. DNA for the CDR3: TGCGCCAGCAGCAGGGAGGGAGGATCCATGAACACTGAAGCTTTCTTT.

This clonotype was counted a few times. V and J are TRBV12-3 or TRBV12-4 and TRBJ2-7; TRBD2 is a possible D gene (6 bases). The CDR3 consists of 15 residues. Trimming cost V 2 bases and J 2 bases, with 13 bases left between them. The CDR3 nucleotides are TGTGCCAGCAGTTTAAGGGCTAGCGCTACCTACGAGCAGTACTTC. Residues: CASSLRASATYEQYF.

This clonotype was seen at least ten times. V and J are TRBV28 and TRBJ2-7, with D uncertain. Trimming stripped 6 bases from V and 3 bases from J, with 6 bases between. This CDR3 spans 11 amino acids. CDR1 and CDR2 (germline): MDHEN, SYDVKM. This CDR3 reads CASSLDYEQYF. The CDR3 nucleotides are TGTGCCAGCAGCTTGGACTACGAGCAGTACTTC.

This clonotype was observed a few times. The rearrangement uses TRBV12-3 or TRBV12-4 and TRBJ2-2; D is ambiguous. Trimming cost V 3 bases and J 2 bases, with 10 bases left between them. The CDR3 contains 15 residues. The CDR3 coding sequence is TGTGCCAGCAGTTTGACACAGTTCAACACCGGGGAGCTGTTTTTT. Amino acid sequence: CASSLTQFNTGELFF.

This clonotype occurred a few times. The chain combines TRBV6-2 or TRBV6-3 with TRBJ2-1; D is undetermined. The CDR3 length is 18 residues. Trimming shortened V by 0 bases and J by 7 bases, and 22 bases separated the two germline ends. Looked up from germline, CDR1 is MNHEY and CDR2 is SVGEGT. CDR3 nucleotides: TGTGCCAGCAGTTACTCGAGTGGGCGCCGGCTTTTGGAGAATGAGCAGTTCTTC. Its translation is CASSYSSGRRLLENEQFF.

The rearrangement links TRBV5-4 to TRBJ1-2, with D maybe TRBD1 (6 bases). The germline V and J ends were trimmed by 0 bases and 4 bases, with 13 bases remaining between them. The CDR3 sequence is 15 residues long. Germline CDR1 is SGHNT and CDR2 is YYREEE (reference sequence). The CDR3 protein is CASSLVRGPGYGYTF. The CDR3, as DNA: TGTGCCAGCAGCTTGGTACGGGGGCCCGGCTATGGCTACACCTTC.

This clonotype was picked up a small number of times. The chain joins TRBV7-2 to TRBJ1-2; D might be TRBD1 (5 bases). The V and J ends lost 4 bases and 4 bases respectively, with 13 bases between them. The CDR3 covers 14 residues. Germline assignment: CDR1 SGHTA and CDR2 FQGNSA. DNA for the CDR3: TGTGCCAGCAGCTCCCAGACAGCGAGCTATGGCTACACCTTC. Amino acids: CASSSQTASYGYTF.

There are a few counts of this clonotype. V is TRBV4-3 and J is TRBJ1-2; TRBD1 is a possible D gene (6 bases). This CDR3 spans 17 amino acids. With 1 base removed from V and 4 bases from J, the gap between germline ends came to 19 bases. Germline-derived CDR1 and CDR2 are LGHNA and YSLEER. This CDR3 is CASSQVTPSGAPYGYTF. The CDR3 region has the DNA TGCGCCAGCAGCCAAGTGACCCCCTCAGGGGCTCCCTATGGCTACACCTTC.

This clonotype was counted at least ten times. CDR3 sequence (DNA): TGTGCCAGCAGTTTAGCCATCCGGGACTACTCCTACGAGCAGTACTTC. Protein: CASSLAIRDYSYEQYF. The V gene is TRBV12-3 or TRBV12-4, the J gene TRBJ2-7; the match to TRBD2 covers 7 bases. The CDR3 covers 16 residues. V was pared by 0 bases and J by 0 bases, with 5 bases of the junction left unmatched.

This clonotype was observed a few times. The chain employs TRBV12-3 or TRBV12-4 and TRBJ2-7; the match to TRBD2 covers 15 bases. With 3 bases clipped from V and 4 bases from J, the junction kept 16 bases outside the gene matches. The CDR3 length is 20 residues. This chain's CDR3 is CASSLYPPPGLAGGRYEQYF. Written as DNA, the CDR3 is TGTGCCAGCAGTTTGTACCCACCGCCGGGACTAGCGGGAGGACGATACGAGCAGTACTTC.

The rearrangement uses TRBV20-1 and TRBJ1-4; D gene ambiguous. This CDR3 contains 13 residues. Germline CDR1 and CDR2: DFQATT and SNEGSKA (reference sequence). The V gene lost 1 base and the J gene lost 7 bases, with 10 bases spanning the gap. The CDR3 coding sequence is TGCAGTGCTAGAGCTCTAGGGAGTGAAAAACTGTTTTTT. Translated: CSARALGSEKLFF.

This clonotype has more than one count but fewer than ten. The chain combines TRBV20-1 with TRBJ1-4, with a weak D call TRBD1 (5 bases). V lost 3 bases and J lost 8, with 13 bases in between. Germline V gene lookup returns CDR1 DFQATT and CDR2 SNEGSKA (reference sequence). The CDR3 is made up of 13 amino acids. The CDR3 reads CSASYGEGEKLFF. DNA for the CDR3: TGCAGTGCTAGTTACGGGGAGGGGGAAAAACTGTTTTTT.

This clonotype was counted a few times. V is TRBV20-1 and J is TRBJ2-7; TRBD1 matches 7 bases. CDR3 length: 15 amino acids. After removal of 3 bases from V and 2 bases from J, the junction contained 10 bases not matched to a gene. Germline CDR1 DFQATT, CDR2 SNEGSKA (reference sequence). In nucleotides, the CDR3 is TGCAGTGCTAGTCGGACGGACAGGCTCCCCTACGAGCAGTACTTC. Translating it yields CSASRTDRLPYEQYF.